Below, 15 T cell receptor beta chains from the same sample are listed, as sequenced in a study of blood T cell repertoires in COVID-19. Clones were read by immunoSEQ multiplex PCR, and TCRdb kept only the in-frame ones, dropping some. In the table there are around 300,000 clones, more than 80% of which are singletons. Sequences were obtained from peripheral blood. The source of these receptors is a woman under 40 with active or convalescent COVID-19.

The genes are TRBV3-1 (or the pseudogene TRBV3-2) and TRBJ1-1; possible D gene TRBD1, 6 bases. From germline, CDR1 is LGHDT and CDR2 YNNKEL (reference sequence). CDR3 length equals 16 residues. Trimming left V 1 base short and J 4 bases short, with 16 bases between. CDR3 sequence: CASSQGSGGAGTEAFF. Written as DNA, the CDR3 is TGTGCCAGCAGCCAAGGGAGCGGGGGCGCGGGCACTGAAGCTTTCTTT.

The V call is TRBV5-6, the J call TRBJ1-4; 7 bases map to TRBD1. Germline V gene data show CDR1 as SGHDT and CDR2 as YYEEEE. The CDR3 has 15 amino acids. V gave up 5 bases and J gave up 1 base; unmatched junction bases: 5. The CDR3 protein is CASRRTGETNEKLFF. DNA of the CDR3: TGTGCCAGCAGGCGCACAGGGGAAACTAATGAAAAACTGTTTTTT.

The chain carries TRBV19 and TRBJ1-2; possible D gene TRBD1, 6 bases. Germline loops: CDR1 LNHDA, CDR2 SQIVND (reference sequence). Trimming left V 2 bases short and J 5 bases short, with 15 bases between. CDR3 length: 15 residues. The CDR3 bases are TGTGCCAGTAGTATACCCTCGACAAGGGGGTATGGCTACACCTTC. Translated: CASSIPSTRGYGYTF.

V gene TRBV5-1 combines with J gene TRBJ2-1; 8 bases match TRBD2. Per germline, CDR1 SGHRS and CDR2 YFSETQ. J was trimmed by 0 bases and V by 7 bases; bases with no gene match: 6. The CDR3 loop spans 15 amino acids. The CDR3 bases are TGCGCCAGCTTCGGGGGGGCAAACTCCTACAATGAGCAGTTCTTC. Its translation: CASFGGANSYNEQFF.

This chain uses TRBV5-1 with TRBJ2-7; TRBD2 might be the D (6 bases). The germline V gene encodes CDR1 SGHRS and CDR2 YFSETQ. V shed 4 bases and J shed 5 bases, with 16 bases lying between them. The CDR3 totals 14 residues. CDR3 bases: TGCGCCAGCAGCGCGGCGGGGTCCGGCCACGAGCAGTACTTC. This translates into CASSAAGSGHEQYF.

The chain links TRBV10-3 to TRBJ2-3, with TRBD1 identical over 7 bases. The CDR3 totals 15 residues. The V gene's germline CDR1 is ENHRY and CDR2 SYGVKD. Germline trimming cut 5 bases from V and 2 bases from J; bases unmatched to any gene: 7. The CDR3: CAISTRTGNTDTQYF. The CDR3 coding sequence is TGTGCCATCAGTACTCGGACAGGAAACACAGATACGCAGTATTTT.

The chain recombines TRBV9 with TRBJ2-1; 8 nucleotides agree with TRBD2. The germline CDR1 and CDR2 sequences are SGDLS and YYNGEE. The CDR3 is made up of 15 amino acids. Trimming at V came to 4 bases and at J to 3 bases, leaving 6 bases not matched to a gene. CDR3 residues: CASSPSGLVYNEQFF. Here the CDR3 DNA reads TGTGCCAGCAGCCCCTCGGGACTAGTCTACAATGAGCAGTTCTTC.

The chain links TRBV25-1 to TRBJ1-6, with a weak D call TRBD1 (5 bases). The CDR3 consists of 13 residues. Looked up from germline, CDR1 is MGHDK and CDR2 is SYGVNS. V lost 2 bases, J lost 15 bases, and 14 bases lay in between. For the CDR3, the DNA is TGTGCCAGCAGTGAAAGAACAGGCATAGGCCTCCACTTT. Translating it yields CASSERTGIGLHF.

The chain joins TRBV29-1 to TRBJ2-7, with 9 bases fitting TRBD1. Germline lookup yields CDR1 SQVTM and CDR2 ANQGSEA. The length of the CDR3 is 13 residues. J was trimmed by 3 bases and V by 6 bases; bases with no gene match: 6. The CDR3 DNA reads TGCAGCGTAGTGGACAGGGGACTCTACGAGCAGTACTTC. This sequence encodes CSVVDRGLYEQYF.

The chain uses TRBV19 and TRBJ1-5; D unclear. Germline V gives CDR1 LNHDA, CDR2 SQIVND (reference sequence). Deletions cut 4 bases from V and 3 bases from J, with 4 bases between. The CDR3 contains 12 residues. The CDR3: CASSTHNQPQHF. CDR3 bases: TGTGCCAGTAGTACCCACAATCAGCCCCAGCATTTT. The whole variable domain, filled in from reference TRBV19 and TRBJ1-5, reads DGGITQSPKYLFRKEGQNVTLSCEQNLNHDAMYWYRQDPGQGLRLIYYSQIVNDFQKGDIAEGYSVSREKKESFPLTVTSAQKNPTAFYLCASSTHNQPQHFGDGTRLSIL.

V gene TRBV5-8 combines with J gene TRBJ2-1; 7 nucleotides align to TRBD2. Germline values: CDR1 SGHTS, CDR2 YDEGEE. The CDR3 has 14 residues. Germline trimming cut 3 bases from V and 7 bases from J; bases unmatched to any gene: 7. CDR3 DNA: TGTGCCAGCAGCTGGGGTTTCGGGAGGAATGAGCAGTTCTTC. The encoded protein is CASSWGFGRNEQFF.

In nucleotides, the CDR3 is TGTGCCAGTAGTCCTAGCGGGGGGGCGAACACTGAAGCTTTCTTT. This encodes CASSPSGGANTEAFF. This chain uses TRBV19 with TRBJ1-1; D may be TRBD1 (6 bases). CDR3 length: 15 amino acids. Trimming stripped 5 bases from V and 1 base from J, with 14 bases between. Germline CDR1 reads LNHDA; CDR2 reads SQIVND (reference sequence). The full variable domain, in which reference TRBV19 and TRBJ1-1 provide the parts outside the CDR3, is DGGITQSPKYLFRKEGQNVTLSCEQNLNHDAMYWYRQDPGQGLRLIYYSQIVNDFQKGDIAEGYSVSREKKESFPLTVTSAQKNPTAFYLCASSPSGGANTEAFFGQGTRLTVV.

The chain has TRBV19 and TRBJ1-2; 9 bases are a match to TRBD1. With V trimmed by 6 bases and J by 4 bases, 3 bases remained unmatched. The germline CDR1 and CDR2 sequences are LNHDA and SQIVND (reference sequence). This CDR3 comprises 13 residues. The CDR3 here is CASSAGQGYGYTF. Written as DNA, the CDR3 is TGTGCCAGTAGCGCGGGACAGGGCTATGGCTACACCTTC. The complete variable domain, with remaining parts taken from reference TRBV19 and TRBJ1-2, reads DGGITQSPKYLFRKEGQNVTLSCEQNLNHDAMYWYRQDPGQGLRLIYYSQIVNDFQKGDIAEGYSVSREKKESFPLTVTSAQKNPTAFYLCASSAGQGYGYTFGSGTRLTVV.

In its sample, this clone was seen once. This chain's CDR3 is CASSPAGVWTEAFF. The CDR3 coding sequence is TGTGCCAGCAGCCCGGCCGGGGTTTGGACTGAAGCTTTCTTT. V is TRBV3-1 (or the pseudogene TRBV3-2) and J is TRBJ1-1, with D hard to call. The germline V gene has CDR1 LGHDT and CDR2 YNNKEL (reference sequence). The CDR3 is made up of 14 amino acids. V lost 4 bases to trimming and J lost 5 bases, with 14 bases between them.

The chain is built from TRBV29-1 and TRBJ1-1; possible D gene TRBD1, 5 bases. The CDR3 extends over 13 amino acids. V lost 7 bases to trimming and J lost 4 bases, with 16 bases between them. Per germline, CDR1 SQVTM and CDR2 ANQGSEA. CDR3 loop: CSATGAGGTEAFF. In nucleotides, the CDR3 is TGCAGCGCAACTGGGGCGGGGGGCACTGAAGCTTTCTTT.